This TCR beta chain appears in the sequencing data of a study of OX40 agonist ivuxolimab in advanced cancers. Study-wide background: Patients were infused with ivuxolimab every 2 weeks at 0.01 to 10 mg/kg. With a range of roughly 20 to 90, age averaged approximately 55 years, and about 83% were male.

General observations from the study: No determination was made of the antigen specificity of the expanded peripheral T cells.

The germline CDR1 and CDR2 sequences are SGHVS and FQNEAQ. V was clipped by 1 base and J by 0 bases, with 13 bases between them. CDR3 length: 16 residues. Only in-frame clones appear in the TCRdb table, and some are missing; sequencing was by immunoSEQ multiplex PCR. The sample has about 48,000 clones; around 90% are singletons. About this clone: Its antigen is unidentified.

V and J are TRBV7-8 and TRBJ2-7, with D perhaps TRBD2 (7 bases). This specimen consisted of CD4+ or CD8+ T cells sorted from blood, obtained in a trial of the OX40 agonist ivuxolimab. This clonotype was obtained from an adult with an advanced solid tumor such as melanoma, head and neck, liver or kidney cancer. CDR3 residues: CASSLGGGSSSYEQYF. The CDR3 DNA reads TGTGCCAGCAGCTTAGGGGGGGGCTCCAGCTCCTACGAGCAGTACTTC. Together with reference TRBV7-8 and TRBJ2-7, the CDR3 gives the full variable domain: GAGVSQSPRYKVAKRGQDVALRCDPISGHVSLFWYQQALGQGPEFLTYFQNEAQLDKSGLPSDRFFAERPEGSVSTLKIQRTQQEDSAVYLCASSLGGGSSSYEQYFGPGTRLTVT.